This TCR beta chain was captured in a study of molecular identifiers for immune sequencing clone quantification. From germline, CDR1 is MNHNS and CDR2 SASEGT. V shed 6 bases, J shed 8 bases, and the junction held 4 bases outside the gene matches. This CDR3 region has 12 residues. A remark on this clonotype: As yet, its antigen is unknown.

Study results and limitations: Clones of above 20 RNA copies carried over 99% of effector molecules; in naive cells they carried under 1%. Single-cell amounts of spiked Jurkat TCR RNA were reportedly detectable among about a million naive cells.

Previously published methods and listed TCR primers were used for the bulk TCR libraries. Each CDR3 protein is one row after TCRdb ran MiXCR on the PCR reads. This repertoire shows approximately 590,000 distinct CDR3 sequences, about 25% found once; its top ten account for approximately 0.75%. The sequence came from a human donor in good health. Some libraries in this study had Jurkat cell RNA spiked in. The sequenced sample consisted of naive CD8+ T cells from blood, with Jurkat cell RNA spiked in. The sample's subset: FACS-sorted CD8+CD4-CCR7+CD45RA+ naive T cells. This rearrangement joins TRBV6-1 to TRBJ1-1; 9 bases line up with TRBD1. CDR3 protein: CASRGTGIEAFF. Written as DNA, the CDR3 is TGTGCCAGCAGAGGGACAGGGATAGAAGCTTTCTTT.